The TCR beta chain described here comes from a study of blood T cell repertoires in COVID-19. Across the whole study: COVID-19 samples, acute and convalescent, were from the United States, Italy and Spain.

The V end lost 2 bases, the J end lost 10 bases, and 14 bases lay between the germline ends. The germline V gene encodes CDR1 SGHAT and CDR2 FQNNGV. The CDR3 covers 13 residues. The table came from immunoSEQ multiplex PCR; TCRdb's copy has only in-frame clones and leaves some out. The data show about 210,000 clones, with 80% to 85% seen just once and around 10% held by the top ten. What was sequenced was PBMCs or T cells enriched from blood (not recorded which). This clonotype was obtained from a woman between 45 and 65 years old with acute COVID-19. The rearrangement joins TRBV11-2 to TRBJ1-1, with D possibly TRBD1 on 5 matching bases. The CDR3: CASSLQGGDRAFF. CDR3 nucleotide sequence: TGTGCCAGCAGCTTACAGGGTGGTGATAGAGCTTTCTTT. Full variable domain (rest looked up from reference TRBV11-2 and TRBJ1-1): EAGVAQSPRYKIIEKRQSVAFWCNPISGHATLYWYQQILGQGPKLLIQFQNNGVVDDSQLPKDRFSAERLKGVDSTLKIQPAKLEDSAVYLCASSLQGGDRAFFGQGTRLTVV.